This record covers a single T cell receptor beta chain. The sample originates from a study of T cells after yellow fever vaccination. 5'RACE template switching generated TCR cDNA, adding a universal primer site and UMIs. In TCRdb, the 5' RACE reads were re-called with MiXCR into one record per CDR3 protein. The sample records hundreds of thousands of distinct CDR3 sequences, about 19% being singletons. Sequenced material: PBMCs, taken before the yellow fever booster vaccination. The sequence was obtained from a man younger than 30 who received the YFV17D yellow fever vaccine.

CDR3 amino acids: CASSPTGIRGYTF. CDR3 sequence (DNA): TGTGCCAGCAGTCCTACAGGTATTAGGGGCTACACCTTC. J is TRBJ1-2 and V is TRBV12-3 or TRBV12-4, with D perhaps matching TRBD1 (5 bases). The CDR3 has 13 residues. V gave up 5 bases and J gave up 8 bases, with 15 bases separating them.